This entry lists 5 T cell receptor beta chains sequenced from one sample in a study of T cell responses to AZD1222 COVID-19 vaccine. Assay: immunoSEQ multiplex PCR; the TCRdb copy retains only in-frame clones and omits some. Here the sample spans approximately 110,000 clones, 92% being singletons. The material was peripheral blood, obtained on day 0 of AZD1222 vaccination. The receptors stem from an adult in good health.

The chain uses TRBV30 and TRBJ2-1, with D possibly being TRBD2 (5 bases). The CDR3 loop spans 15 amino acids. With 0 bases removed from V and 4 bases from J, the gap between germline ends came to 13 bases. CDR1 is GTSNPN and CDR2 is SVGIG in the germline V gene (reference sequence). CDR3 protein: CAWSVSTGRYNEQFF. The DNA of the CDR3 is TGTGCCTGGAGTGTAAGCACGGGAAGGTACAATGAGCAGTTCTTC.

This sequence joins TRBV4-2 and TRBJ2-3; 8 nucleotides match TRBD2. Trimming took 6 bases from V and 4 from J; bases not matched to a gene: 6. The CDR3 covers 14 residues. Germline V lookup: CDR1 LGHNA, CDR2 YNFKEQ. The chain's CDR3 is CASRRAGASDTQYF. CDR3 DNA sequence: TGTGCCAGCAGGCGAGCGGGGGCCTCAGATACGCAGTATTTT.

This clone was picked up one time. The chain joins TRBV19 to TRBJ1-4; 8 bases line up with TRBD1. In germline, CDR1 is LNHDA, CDR2 SQIVND (reference sequence). The junction had 11 bases not matched to a gene; V was cut back by 4 bases and J by 7 bases. This CDR3 has 16 amino acids. The CDR3 DNA reads TGTGCCAGTAGTAGCTCTCACGGGACAGGAGGTGAAAAACTGTTTTTT. Translation: CASSSSHGTGGEKLFF.

The chain is built from TRBV19 and TRBJ2-2; D remains ambiguous. V shed 3 bases and J shed 1 base, with 6 bases lying between them. CDR1 is LNHDA, CDR2 SQIVND, per germline (reference sequence). There are 14 residues in the CDR3. This chain's CDR3 is CASSMSRNTGELFF. The CDR3 DNA sequence: TGTGCCAGTAGTATGTCGCGGAACACCGGGGAGCTGTTTTTT.

The V and J genes are TRBV30 and TRBJ2-3; TRBD2 is a possible D gene (6 bases). Germline CDR1 reads GTSNPN; CDR2 reads SVGIG (reference sequence). This CDR3 has 12 amino acids. With 3 bases removed from V and 7 bases from J, the gap between germline ends came to 11 bases. The CDR3 sequence is CAWSEAGNTQYF. In DNA, the CDR3 is TGTGCCTGGAGCGAGGCGGGAAATACGCAGTATTTT.